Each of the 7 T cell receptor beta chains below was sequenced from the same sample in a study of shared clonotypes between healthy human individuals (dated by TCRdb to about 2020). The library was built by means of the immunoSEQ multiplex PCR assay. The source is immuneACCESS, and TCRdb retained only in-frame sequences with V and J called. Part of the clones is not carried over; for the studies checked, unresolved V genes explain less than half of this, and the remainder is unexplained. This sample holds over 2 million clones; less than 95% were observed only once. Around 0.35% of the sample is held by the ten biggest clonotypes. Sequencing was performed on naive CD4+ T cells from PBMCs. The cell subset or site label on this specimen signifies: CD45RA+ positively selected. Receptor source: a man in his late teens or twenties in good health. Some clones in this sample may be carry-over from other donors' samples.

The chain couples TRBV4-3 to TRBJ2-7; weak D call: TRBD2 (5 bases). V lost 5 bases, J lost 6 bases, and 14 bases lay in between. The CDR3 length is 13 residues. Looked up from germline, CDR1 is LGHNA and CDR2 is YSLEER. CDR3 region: CASSEDFSAEQYF. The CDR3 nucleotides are TGCGCCAGCAGCGAGGACTTTAGCGCCGAGCAGTACTTC.

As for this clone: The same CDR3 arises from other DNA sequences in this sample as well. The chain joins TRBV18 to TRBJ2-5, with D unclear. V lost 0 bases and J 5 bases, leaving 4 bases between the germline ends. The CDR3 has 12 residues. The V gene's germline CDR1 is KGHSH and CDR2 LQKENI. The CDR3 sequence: CASSPPAETQYF. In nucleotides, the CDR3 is TGTGCCAGCTCACCACCGGCTGAGACCCAGTACTTC.

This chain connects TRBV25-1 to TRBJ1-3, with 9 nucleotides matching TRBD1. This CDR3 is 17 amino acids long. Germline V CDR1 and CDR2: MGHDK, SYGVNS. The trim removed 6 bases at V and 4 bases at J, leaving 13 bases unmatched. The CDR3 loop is CASREPGTGSYGNTIYF. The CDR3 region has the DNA TGTGCCAGCAGGGAACCAGGGACAGGGAGTTACGGAAACACCATATATTTT.

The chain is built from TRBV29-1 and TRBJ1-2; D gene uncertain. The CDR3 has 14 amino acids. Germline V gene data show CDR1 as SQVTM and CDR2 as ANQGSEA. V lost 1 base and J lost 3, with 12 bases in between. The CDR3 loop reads CSVEANLEYYGYTF. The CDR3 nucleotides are TGCAGCGTTGAAGCGAATCTGGAATACTATGGCTACACCTTC.

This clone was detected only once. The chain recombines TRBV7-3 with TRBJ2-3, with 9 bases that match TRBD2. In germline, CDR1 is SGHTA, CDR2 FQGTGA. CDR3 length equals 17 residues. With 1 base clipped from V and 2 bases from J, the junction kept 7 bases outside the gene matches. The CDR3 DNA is TGTGCCAGCAGCTTAAGACCGGCGGGAGGGAACACAGATACGCAGTATTTT. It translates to CASSLRPAGGNTDTQYF.

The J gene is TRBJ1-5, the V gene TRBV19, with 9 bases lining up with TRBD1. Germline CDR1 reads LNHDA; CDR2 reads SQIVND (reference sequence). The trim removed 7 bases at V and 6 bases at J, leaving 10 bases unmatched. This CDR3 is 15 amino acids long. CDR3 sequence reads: CASTLGQGLSQPQHF. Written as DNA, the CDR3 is TGTGCCAGTACCCTCGGACAGGGGCTGAGTCAGCCCCAGCATTTT.

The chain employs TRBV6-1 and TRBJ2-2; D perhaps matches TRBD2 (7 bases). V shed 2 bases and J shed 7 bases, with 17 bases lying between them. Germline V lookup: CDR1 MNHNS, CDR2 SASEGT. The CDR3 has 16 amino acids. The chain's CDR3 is CASSETGGRLLGELFF. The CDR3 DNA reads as TGTGCCAGCAGTGAAACCGGGGGGCGCTTGCTCGGGGAGCTGTTTTTT.